One T cell receptor (beta chain) is described in this entry. Which antigen it targets is not known. The input lacks base qualities; no much larger clone sits a single base away. The entry originates in a study of cytomegalovirus exposure and HLA in healthy donors (dated by TCRdb to the late 2010s). A note on the overall study: In an earlier analysis of approximately 500 of the donors, around 290 Gb of sequence data and 120 million or so unique TCR beta sequences from some 170 million T cells were reported. In an earlier analysis of 587 of the donors, high-throughput TCR beta sequencing was used to judge whether each TCR beta V gene segment behaved as functional or pseudogenic. Along with the approximately 650-subject first cohort, a separate validation cohort of roughly 110 different subjects was used. To study patterns of TCR occurrence, a later analysis re-analyzed previously published TCR beta repertoires from 666 donors and added high-resolution HLA genotyping. Donor age, sex, ethnicity and CMV serostatus were collected together with the repertoire data. Across around 400 genotyped donors of the cohort, an average of approximately 240,000 unique TCR beta nucleotide sequences per donor were sequenced, and roughly 18% of those sequences were non-productive. HLA typing included class I and class II loci at four-digit resolution. Every discovery cohort repertoire had been produced on one sequencing platform. The study used immunosequencing to profile the T cell repertoires of 666 subjects and linked those repertoires to cytomegalovirus serostatus. Rather than drawing on any new phenotypic data, the later analysis identified candidate immune exposures from TCR beta sequences and the way those sequences occurred across donors. The study combined high-throughput TCR immunosequencing, statistical association of individual TCRs with disease status, and machine learning to predict cytomegalovirus infection status. The aim of the study was to test whether cataloging public T cell receptors could identify signatures of past pathogen exposure. The genetic ancestry cluster associated with self-reported Caucasian donors included 80% to 90% of the 398 genotyped donors. A later genetic analysis used genome-wide SNP genotypes for about 55% of the 666 donors, treating that subset as a discovery cohort. Four or five DR-DQ haplotypes were handled as single units for association and clustering, since linkage in the cohort was strong. The number of typed donors differed by locus: roughly 629-630 for A, B, C, DRB1 and DQB1; approximately 540 for DQA1; 606 for DPA1; and around 450 for DPB1. An early release that covered around 590 HLA-typed donors contained about 300 gigabases of sequencing data and 75 million to 100 million unique TCR sequences. On the study overall, not on this receptor specifically: In a later analysis, TCR association rates were found to vary across HLA loci, with the most associated TCRs seen for DRB1 alleles and the fewest for HLA-C alleles. The sequencing pipeline was judged likely to have produced a cluster of highly shared sequence variants as a technical artifact. In both the original and validation cohorts, the classifier was reported to diagnose cytomegalovirus status with high specificity and sensitivity. According to a later analysis, most CMV-associated TCR beta chains appeared to be HLA-restricted, and the HLA associations seemed to be driven largely by CMV exposure. The cohort was sequenced for TCR beta chains only, and without alpha or paired-chain data the features that could be detected were limited. A total of about 180 TCR beta chains were listed by the study as associated with cytomegalovirus. While some public TCRs were present in many individuals, most TCR sequences turned up only very rarely across donors. Some IMGT-functional V segments, including TRBV6-2 and TRBV6-3, could not be told apart with the 87-base-pair reads, so those segments were excluded. Correlated functional status among segregating V segments might be attributable to linkage disequilibrium, but an unknown experimental factor could not be ruled out. Presence/absence analyses assumed roughly uniform sequencing depth across donors, an assumption that may not hold. A few of the identified cytomegalovirus-associated TCR beta chains were confirmed in vitro to be specific for cytomegalovirus antigens. V-gene and J-gene trimming of TCR beta chains was associated with a missense DCLRE1C variant in a later genetic analysis, and the association was replicated in an independent cohort. A further reported finding was that TCR beta sequences accurately predicted the HLA-A and HLA-B alleles for most subjects in the first cohort. Compared with equally common non-associated chains, HLA-associated TCR beta chains in a later analysis were more clonally expanded and had lower generation probabilities. Compared with the roughly 720-donor mean, donors in an Asian-associated ancestry cluster had fewer N-insertions in productive TCRs, according to a later genetic analysis. A later analysis associated about 17,000 TCR beta sequences with specific HLA alleles at a false discovery rate of 0.05. Strong co-occurrence of HLA alleles, especially DR and DQ, made assigning TCR associations to individual alleles difficult. The earlier analysis of about 600 of the donors excluded 15 to 20 rarely observed V segments, including chromosome 9 orphons, because counts were too low. An earlier analysis of some 590 of the donors showed that most TCR beta V segments appeared in productive rearrangements either about 87% or about 30% of the time, which broadly matched IMGT annotations. According to the authors, the approach could potentially be generalized to other disease states and immunological phenotypes. A later analysis reported that several top co-occurrence clusters appeared linked to parvovirus B19, influenza, CMV and Epstein-Barr virus. Because some donors lacked HLA typing at each locus, the association tests relied only on the typed subset. Immune exposure information for the cohort was limited to CMV serostatus.

Library preparation was by the immunoSEQ multiplex PCR assay. A mixture of 60 forward primers for TCR Vbeta segments and 13 reverse primers for TCR Jbeta segments was used in the multiplex PCR. Amplification of the CDR3 region of rearranged TCR beta genes was performed with a multiplex PCR assay on genomic DNA. The Illumina HiSeq System was used to sequence the amplified TCR beta libraries as 87-base-pair reads. In the paper's pipeline: In a later analysis, about 80 million unique TCR beta chains were counted across the roughly 610 repertoires, and roughly 11 million of these chains were shared by at least two donors. Raw reads were error-corrected and collapsed into unique sequences by a nearest-neighbor algorithm in which closely related sequences were merged to remove PCR and sequencing errors. V, D and J gene segments were assigned by aligning CDR3 sequences to IMGT reference sequences. For a sequence to be retained, a match of at least six nucleotides to both a V gene segment and a J gene segment was required. A rearrangement counted as productive if the CDR3 had no stop codons and remained in frame with V and J, and every other rearrangement counted as non-productive. CDR3 was defined by IMGT convention, running from the second conserved V-encoded cysteine to the conserved J-encoded phenylalanine. In an earlier analysis of more than 550 of the donors, sequences lacking an unambiguous match to a single V gene segment were excluded. In an earlier analysis of approximately 610 of the donors, V segments were called functional above 56.7% productive rearrangements and were called segregating when the between-donor standard deviation exceeded 5%. To diagnose cytomegalovirus status from the catalog of TCR beta chain sequences, a statistical classification framework was built. V and J gene assignment, in a later analysis, came from comparing TCR nucleotide sequences with IMGT/GENE-DB human TR gene sequences. In a later analysis, CDR3 sequences and most-parsimonious VDJ recombination scenarios were assigned using the TCRdist pipeline. In a later analysis, each TCR beta chain was defined by its CDR3 amino acid sequence together with its V-gene family, and reads lacking a unique V-gene family were excluded. In a later analysis, around 600 highly shared, low-generation-probability nucleotide sequences were removed to address suspected cross-contamination and a sequencing artifact. In a later analysis, a clonal expansion index for each public chain was calculated from normalized within-repertoire ranks of inferred template counts. In a later analysis, generation probabilities were computed using a VDJ recombination model fitted to out-of-frame rearrangements, and the results were checked against IGoR. Hypergeometric tests were used in a later analysis to score TCR-TCR, TCR-HLA and TCR-CMV co-occurrence, with a repertoire-size bias correction applied to the TCR pairs. In a later analysis, false discovery rates were estimated by permuting HLA or CMV assignments 20 times. In a later analysis, co-occurring TCRs were grouped with DBSCAN, and TCRdist sequence similarity was added when clustering was performed within HLA-allele-positive subsets. Co-occurrence clustering excluded repertoires with fewer than 30,000 or more than 120,000 public chains, plus five with anomalous nucleotide sharing. TCRdb obtained this table from immuneACCESS and retained in-frame rearrangements with V and J assigned. These tables miss some clones; where compared with another copy, unresolved V genes account for less than half of the shortfall, and the remainder is unexplained. D and trimming were read from the DNA, whereas the V and J calls and clone size are those reported in that table. Recorded for this sample are some 180,000 clones; around 82% of them occurred a single time. Clones ranked in the top ten supply approximately 1.8% of the sample.

In total, more than 500 healthy bone marrow donors made up the cohort. At the time of sampling, all cohort members were nominally healthy, though unrecorded immune exposures were likely present. The donor was CMV seropositive and belonged to the group of more than 250 seropositive cohort members. Every donor gave a peripheral blood sample, and the peripheral blood mononuclear cells from that sample were used for TCR beta sequencing. Genomic DNA was extracted from the blood cell samples with the Qiagen DNeasy Blood Extraction Kit. From the germline V gene (reference sequence), CDR1 is LNHDA and CDR2 is SQIVND. Germline trimming: 7 bases from V, 4 bases from J; junction bases outside gene matches: 17. Taken from cysteine to phenylalanine, the CDR3 has 17 residues. The DNA shown is the 51-base CDR3, in frame from base 1.

The sequence was obtained from a man aged 35 to 55 in good health and CMV-seropositive. The source material was PBMCs. The chain is encoded by TRBV19 joined to TRBJ1-1; the junction holds 8 bases that match TRBD1. The bases read TGTGCCAGTACCACCTCCGATTACAGGGGGGGATCCACTGAAGCTTTCTTT. Translated, this gives CASTTSDYRGGSTEAFF. With the rest looked up from the reference TRBV19 and TRBJ1-1 genes rather than sequenced, the full variable domain is DGGITQSPKYLFRKEGQNVTLSCEQNLNHDAMYWYRQDPGQGLRLIYYSQIVNDFQKGDIAEGYSVSREKKESFPLTVTSAQKNPTAFYLCASTTSDYRGGSTEAFFGQGTRLTVV.